This T cell receptor (beta chain) was observed in a study of blood T cell repertoires in COVID-19. To note about this clone: The sample carries other DNA sequences with the same CDR3.

Assay: immunoSEQ multiplex PCR; the TCRdb copy retains only in-frame clones and omits some. The table shows about 440,000 clones, with roughly 88% occurring only once. This TCR derives from a man between 18 and 29 years old who had recovered from COVID-19. The sequenced sample was PBMCs or T cells enriched from blood (not recorded which).

The CDR3, as DNA: TGTGCCAGCAGCCCAGGGGGGTTAAACACTGAAGCTTTCTTT. It is translated as CASSPGGLNTEAFF. The chain carries TRBV11-3 and TRBJ1-1, with TRBD1 matching over 7 bases. There are 14 residues in the CDR3. CDR1 and CDR2 (germline): SGHNT, YENEEA. V shed 5 bases and J 2 bases; nucleotides not matched to a gene: 5.